The clone carrying this T cell receptor (beta chain) came up a few times. The antigen is not known. This entry belongs to a study of T cell repertoires in cytomegalovirus infection. Study information: It can be stated that public TCR beta signatures indicated CMV infection as well as a matching HLA type.

TCRdb re-called the reads with MiXCR, one entry per CDR3 protein. The repertoire includes 800,000 to 950,000 distinct CDR3 sequences, approximately 32% of them detected once, and roughly an eighth sits in the top ten. Study-wide findings and caveats: People with CMV and the relevant HLA were identified by cumulative public TCR beta family frequency. Dominant in the ex vivo response were TCR beta clonotypes restricted by HLA-C and specific for CMV.

J was trimmed by 1 base and V by 6 bases; bases with no gene match: 10. The CDR3 runs to 17 residues. The sample consisted of cultured CD8+ T cells from PBMCs, taken from culture after CMV antigen stimulation. The sequence was collected from a human donor in good health (CMV status not recorded). Some clones in this sample may be carry-over from other donors' samples. The gene calls are TRBV12-3 or TRBV12-4 and TRBJ1-5, with TRBD1 identical over 9 bases. CDR3 amino acids: CASSPGQGPRSNQPQHF. CDR3 nucleotide sequence: TGTGCCAGCAGCCCGGGACAGGGCCCTCGAAGCAATCAGCCCCAGCATTTT.